Presented here are 30 T cell receptor beta chains from one specimen sequenced in a study of blood T cell repertoires in COVID-19. Assay used: immunoSEQ multiplex PCR; TCRdb lists only in-frame clones, some missing. The sample records 200,000 to 250,000 clones, more than 85% being singletons. Sequenced sample: peripheral blood. The receptor set was obtained from a man between 60 and 75 years old with COVID-19, enrolled during active disease.

The chain carries TRBV27 and TRBJ1-5; a possible D gene is TRBD1 (5 bases). This CDR3 spans 14 amino acids. With 2 bases removed from V and 2 bases from J, the gap between germline ends came to 7 bases. Germline V CDR1 and CDR2: MNHEY, SMNVEV (reference sequence). In DNA, the CDR3 is TGTGCCAGCAGTTTAGGAGGGGGCAATCAGCCCCAGCATTTT. Amino acids: CASSLGGGNQPQHF.

The V call is TRBV30, the J call TRBJ2-7, with 9 bases lining up with TRBD1. CDR1 is GTSNPN, CDR2 SVGIG, per germline (reference sequence). The CDR3 is 14 amino acids. V lost 8 bases to trimming and J lost 2 bases; unmatched junction nucleotides: 10. The CDR3 region is CASNFRDRAYEQYF. The CDR3 coding sequence is TGTGCCAGTAATTTCCGGGACAGGGCCTACGAGCAGTACTTC.

The rearrangement uses TRBV3-1 (or the pseudogene TRBV3-2) and TRBJ2-7, with D maybe TRBD1 (6 bases). This CDR3 comprises 13 residues. With 2 bases removed from V and 6 bases from J, the gap between germline ends came to 11 bases. Germline assignment: CDR1 LGHDT and CDR2 YNNKEL (reference sequence). The CDR3 DNA reads TGTGCCAGCAGCCAATATCAGGGGAGCGAGCAGTACTTC. Its translation: CASSQYQGSEQYF.

The genes are TRBV4-3 and TRBJ1-2; a weak D match, TRBD1 (6 bases). Between the trimmed V and J ends, which lost 3 bases and 6 bases, there was a span of 11 bases. The CDR3 runs to 13 residues. Per the germline V gene, CDR1 is LGHNA and CDR2 is YSLEER. DNA for the CDR3: TGCGCCAGCAGCCATGACAGGCGCGATGGCTACACCTTC. It translates to CASSHDRRDGYTF.

The chain carries TRBV5-1 and TRBJ2-7; D is ambiguous. This CDR3 has 14 residues. Germline CDR1 reads SGHRS; CDR2 reads YFSETQ. The V and J ends lost 1 base and 0 bases respectively, with 8 bases between them. The chain's CDR3 is CASSLFGGSYEQYF. The CDR3 DNA reads as TGCGCCAGCAGCTTGTTCGGCGGCTCCTACGAGCAGTACTTC.

The chain employs TRBV18 and TRBJ2-1, with a possible D match to TRBD2 (5 bases). The germline V gene encodes CDR1 KGHSH and CDR2 LQKENI. This CDR3 has 17 residues. Trimming took 6 bases from V and 0 from J, leaving 18 bases between them. CDR3 in amino acids: CASSEYTGLSSYNEQFF. CDR3 nucleotide sequence: TGTGCCAGCTCCGAATACACGGGGTTAAGCTCCTACAATGAGCAGTTCTTC.

The V call is TRBV4-1, the J call TRBJ2-7, with no clear D. Germline CDR1 MGHRA, CDR2 YSYEKL. The V end was cut by 0 bases, the J end by 2 bases, with 5 bases between. This CDR3 is built from 13 residues. The CDR3 DNA is TGCGCCAGCAGCCAAGATTCGGCCTACGAGCAGTACTTC. Protein sequence: CASSQDSAYEQYF.

The V call is TRBV5-4, the J call TRBJ2-7, with D tentatively TRBD1 (5 bases). Between the trimmed V and J ends, which lost 3 bases and 5 bases, there was a span of 21 bases. There are 16 residues in the CDR3. Germline CDR1 reads SGHNT; CDR2 reads YYREEE (reference sequence). CDR3 amino acids: CASSSGASPGLNEQYF. The CDR3, as DNA: TGTGCCAGCAGCTCGGGTGCAAGTCCAGGGCTTAACGAGCAGTACTTC.

V gene TRBV15 combines with J gene TRBJ2-7; 8 nucleotides line up with TRBD1. The V and J ends lost 1 base and 4 bases, in that order; junction bases with no gene match: 9. Germline V gene lookup returns CDR1 LNHNV and CDR2 YYDKDF (reference sequence). The CDR3 length is 16 residues. Here the CDR3 reads CATSRGMTGVGYEQYF. CDR3 nucleotides: TGTGCCACCAGCAGAGGAATGACAGGGGTCGGGTACGAGCAGTACTTC.

In this sample, this clone turned up a few times. The V call is TRBV5-4, the J call TRBJ2-5; 12 bases agree with TRBD1. Germline loops: CDR1 SGHNT, CDR2 YYREEE (reference sequence). The CDR3 runs 16 residues. V lost 0 bases to trimming and J lost 6 bases; unmatched junction nucleotides: 6. The CDR3: CASSLVGTGGVKTQYF. Here the CDR3 DNA reads TGTGCCAGCAGCTTGGTTGGGACAGGGGGCGTGAAGACCCAGTACTTC.

This clone was detected once. V and J are TRBV30 and TRBJ1-4; perhaps TRBD1 as D (5 bases). Trimming took 0 bases from V and 10 from J, leaving 12 bases between them. Germline V gene sequence: CDR1 GTSNPN, CDR2 SVGIG (reference sequence). The CDR3 contains 13 residues. CDR3 sequence reads: CAWSVAGFGKLFF. The DNA of the CDR3 is TGTGCCTGGAGTGTAGCAGGGTTCGGAAAACTGTTTTTT.

As DNA, the CDR3 is TGTGCCAGCTCCCCCGGGGCCTACGAGCAGTACTTC. This translates into CASSPGAYEQYF. V and J are TRBV28 and TRBJ2-7; tentatively, D is TRBD2 (5 bases). The CDR3 sequence is 12 residues long. The V end was cut by 8 bases, the J end by 2 bases, with 10 bases between. From germline, CDR1 is MDHEN and CDR2 SYDVKM.

This clone was counted a single time. The rearrangement links TRBV19 to TRBJ2-1; 9 nucleotides align to TRBD2. The CDR3 runs 17 residues. CDR1 is LNHDA and CDR2 is SQIVND in the germline V gene (reference sequence). V shed 2 bases and J 5 bases; nucleotides not matched to a gene: 10. Written as DNA, the CDR3 is TGTGCCAGTAGTATACTTGGCGGGGGGGCCCAGGACAATGAGCAGTTCTTC. Protein sequence: CASSILGGGAQDNEQFF.

The chain combines TRBV7-2 with TRBJ2-2; the D gene is possibly TRBD1 (5 bases). Per the germline V gene, CDR1 is SGHTA and CDR2 is FQGNSA. The V end lost 5 bases, the J end lost 5 bases, and 15 bases lay between the germline ends. This CDR3 region has 15 residues. The CDR3: CASSPTERPTGELFF. In nucleotides, the CDR3 is TGTGCCAGCAGCCCGACAGAGAGACCGACCGGGGAGCTGTTTTTT.

The V gene is TRBV29-1, the J gene TRBJ2-5, with 9 bases fitting TRBD1. Germline V gene lookup returns CDR1 SQVTM and CDR2 ANQGSEA. The CDR3 covers 15 residues. CDR3 DNA: TGCAGTGGGAGCCCCGGGACAGGGATGGTGGAGACCCAGTACTTC. It is translated as CSGSPGTGMVETQYF. Variable domain in full (rest from reference TRBV29-1 and TRBJ2-5): SAVISQKPSRDICQRGTSLTIQCQVDSQVTMMFWYRQQPGQSLTLIATANQGSEATYESGFVIDKFPISRPNLTFSTLTVSNMSPEDSSIYLCSGSPGTGMVETQYFGPGTRLLVL.

This chain connects TRBV4-1 to TRBJ1-2; weak D call: TRBD1 (5 bases). The V gene lost 1 base and the J gene lost 0 bases, with 12 bases spanning the gap. Per germline, CDR1 MGHRA and CDR2 YSYEKL. The CDR3 loop spans 16 amino acids. The CDR3 sequence is CASSQVRAGTNYGYTF. CDR3 bases: TGCGCCAGCAGCCAAGTTCGGGCAGGGACTAACTATGGCTACACCTTC.

The CDR3 here is CASSPSGGGRYRTEAFF. The CDR3 DNA follows: TGCGCCAGCAGCCCCTCCGGGGGGGGGCGGTATCGAACTGAAGCTTTCTTT. The V gene is TRBV5-1, the J gene TRBJ1-1; TRBD1 might be the D (6 bases). This CDR3 has 17 residues. Germline-derived CDR1 and CDR2 are SGHRS and YFSETQ. V was pared by 4 bases and J by 5 bases, with 24 bases between.

This chain connects TRBV7-9 to TRBJ1-5, with D tentatively TRBD1 (5 bases). This CDR3 has 15 residues. Germline V gives CDR1 SEHNR, CDR2 FQNEAQ (reference sequence). The germline V and J ends were trimmed by 3 bases and 0 bases, with 9 bases remaining between them. The CDR3 coding sequence is TGTGCCAGCAGCTTGGGGACTTATAGCAATCAGCCCCAGCATTTT. Translating gives CASSLGTYSNQPQHF.

The chain's CDR3 is CASSVGSSGNTIYF. As DNA, the CDR3 is TGTGCCAGCAGTGTTGGGAGCTCTGGAAACACCATATATTTT. The chain couples TRBV2 to TRBJ1-3, with D hard to call. The V and J ends lost 4 bases and 0 bases respectively, with 7 bases between them. Germline CDR1 and CDR2: SNHLY and FYNNEI. The CDR3 runs 14 residues.

The chain employs TRBV19 and TRBJ2-1; D perhaps matches TRBD2 (6 bases). This CDR3 is built from 16 residues. The germline V and J ends were trimmed by 0 bases and 0 bases, with 9 bases remaining between them. CDR1 and CDR2 (germline): LNHDA, SQIVND (reference sequence). The CDR3: CASSIDRGGSYNEQFF. In nucleotides, the CDR3 is TGTGCCAGTAGTATAGATCGGGGAGGCTCCTACAATGAGCAGTTCTTC.

The DNA of the CDR3 is TGCGCCAGCAGTGTATCAGGACACTATAATTCACCCCTCCACTTT. Residues: CASSVSGHYNSPLHF. This chain connects TRBV10-2 to TRBJ1-6; maybe TRBD1 (5 bases). Germline-derived CDR1 and CDR2 are WSHSY and SAAADI. V gave up 4 bases and J gave up 3 bases, with 10 bases separating them. CDR3 size: 15 residues.

The V call is TRBV5-6, the J call TRBJ1-2; D uncertain. In germline, CDR1 is SGHDT, CDR2 YYEEEE. There are 13 residues in the CDR3. V was shortened by 0 bases and J by 5 bases, with 8 bases between the two germline ends. CDR3 nucleotide sequence: TGTGCCAGCAGCTTGGAGACATTATATGGCTACACCTTC. Its translation: CASSLETLYGYTF.

This clone was observed a single time. The V and J genes are TRBV7-8 and TRBJ1-6; weak D call: TRBD1 (5 bases). CDR1 is SGHVS and CDR2 is FQNEAQ in the germline V gene. This CDR3 comprises 16 residues. Trimming left V 3 bases short and J 7 bases short, with 16 bases between. This CDR3 reads CASSFYGTARNSPLHF. CDR3 coding DNA: TGTGCCAGCAGCTTTTACGGGACTGCACGAAATTCACCCCTCCACTTT.

This chain links TRBV5-4 with TRBJ2-1; 10 bases fit TRBD2. CDR1 and CDR2 from the germline V gene are SGHNT and YYREEE (reference sequence). The CDR3 is 15 amino acids. V lost 4 bases to trimming and J lost 4 bases; unmatched junction nucleotides: 5. The CDR3: CASSSTSGNYNEQFF. The CDR3 DNA reads as TGTGCCAGCAGCAGTACTAGCGGGAATTACAATGAGCAGTTCTTC.

The chain combines TRBV9 with TRBJ2-2; 10 positions match TRBD2. The J segment lost 9 bases and the V segment lost 4 bases, leaving 18 bases of the junction unmatched. Germline V gene data show CDR1 as SGDLS and CDR2 as YYNGEE. The CDR3 totals 18 residues. CDR3 in DNA: TGTGCCAGCAGCCCCCCCCTGGGACTAGCGCAATCTTCCCGGGAGCTGTTTTTT. Translated, it gives CASSPPLGLAQSSRELFF.

About this clone: The sample has other DNA sequences that encode this CDR3 too. The rearrangement uses TRBV30 and TRBJ1-5; TRBD1 is a possible D gene (5 bases). Germline values: CDR1 GTSNPN, CDR2 SVGIG (reference sequence). V shed 0 bases and J shed 2 bases, with 5 bases lying between them. This CDR3 comprises 13 residues. The CDR3 DNA follows: TGTGCCTGGAGTGTACAGGGCAATCAGCCCCAGCATTTT. This encodes CAWSVQGNQPQHF.

The gene calls are TRBV5-6 and TRBJ2-1, with 8 bases aligning to TRBD1. The length of the CDR3 is 16 residues. With V trimmed by 4 bases and J by 4 bases, 10 bases remained unmatched. Germline V gene sequence: CDR1 SGHDT, CDR2 YYEEEE. DNA for the CDR3: TGTGCCAGCAGCGAGGACAGGGCCAGACTTTACAATGAGCAGTTCTTC. It translates to CASSEDRARLYNEQFF.

The chain joins TRBV28 to TRBJ2-7, with 7 bases that match TRBD2. J was trimmed by 1 base and V by 6 bases; bases with no gene match: 3. CDR1 MDHEN and CDR2 SYDVKM come from the germline V gene. The CDR3 runs 13 residues. CDR3 loop: CASRSGMSYEQYF. The DNA of the CDR3 is TGTGCCAGCAGGAGCGGGATGTCCTACGAGCAGTACTTC.

The rearrangement uses TRBV20-1 and TRBJ2-1; 7 positions agree with TRBD2. The V and J ends lost 3 bases and 9 bases, in that order; junction bases with no gene match: 8. Per germline, CDR1 DFQATT and CDR2 SNEGSKA (reference sequence). The CDR3 extends over 13 amino acids. CDR3 in amino acids: CSASGDYPLEQFF. The DNA for the CDR3 is TGCAGTGCTAGTGGGGACTACCCCCTTGAGCAGTTCTTC.

The rearrangement joins TRBV19 to TRBJ2-7; D is ambiguous. V was shortened by 0 bases and J by 6 bases, with 9 bases between the two germline ends. The CDR3 sequence is 13 residues long. CDR1 and CDR2 from the germline V gene are LNHDA and SQIVND (reference sequence). CDR3 amino acids: CASSIERGSEQYF. In DNA, the CDR3 is TGTGCCAGTAGTATAGAGAGAGGAAGCGAGCAGTACTTC.